These T cell receptor beta chains were read from a single sample in a study of blood T cell repertoires in COVID-19. Method: immunoSEQ multiplex PCR; TCRdb's copy keeps in-frame clones and lacks some. This sample has some 330,000 clones, with 65% to 90% found just once. The sequenced sample was PBMCs or T cells enriched from blood (not recorded which). All receptors derive from a man aged 25-40 years who had recovered from COVID-19. The CDR3 runs from the conserved cysteine through the conserved F or W. D genes are given only for firm matches. Size is stated for part of the rows, as once, few or many counts, or as a class when the clone is expanded.

d_call	v_call	j_call	clone_size	cdr3_aa	cdr3_nt
TRBD1	TRBV7-9	TRBJ2-7	.	CASSLVVLSGTGTSIEQYF	TGTGCCAGCAGCTTAGTGGTCCTTTCCGGGACAGGAACTTCAATTGAGCAGTACTTC
.	TRBV19	TRBJ1-5	.	CASSILRGNQPQHF	TGTGCCAGTAGTATACTTCGGGGCAATCAGCCCCAGCATTTT
TRBD2	TRBV5-4	TRBJ2-5	once	CASSRIKGSGRAGGQETQYF	TGTGCCAGCAGCCGGATTAAGGGTAGCGGGAGGGCCGGGGGACAAGAGACCCAGTACTTC
.	TRBV19	TRBJ2-1	.	CASSGTHGSYNEQFF	TGTGCCAGTAGTGGGACTCATGGGTCGTACAATGAGCAGTTCTTC
.	TRBV4-2	TRBJ2-7	.	CASSQADRLSYEQYF	TGTGCCAGCAGCCAAGCCGATCGTCTTAGCTACGAGCAGTACTTC
.	TRBV7-9	TRBJ1-5	.	CASSSSGVSNQPQHF	TGTGCCAGCAGCTCTAGCGGAGTTAGCAATCAGCCCCAGCATTTT
.	TRBV19	TRBJ2-1	.	CASSIEYPSTDRDEQFF	TGTGCCAGTAGTATAGAATACCCTAGCACAGACCGGGATGAGCAGTTCTTC
.	TRBV28	TRBJ2-1	once	CASGHPVVNEQFF	TGTGCCAGCGGACATCCAGTTGTCAATGAGCAGTTCTTC
.	TRBV5-6	TRBJ1-2	.	CASSLIQANYGYTF	TGTGCCAGCAGCCTTATACAGGCTAACTATGGCTACACCTTC
.	TRBV30	TRBJ1-3	.	CAWDDLGSGNTIYF	TGTGCCTGGGACGACTTGGGCTCTGGAAACACCATATATTTT
.	TRBV28	TRBJ1-1	.	CASSPRTEAFF	TGTGCCAGCAGTCCCCGCACTGAAGCTTTCTTT
TRBD2	TRBV7-9	TRBJ2-1	.	CASSWPPVGGSNNEQFF	TGTGCCAGCAGCTGGCCCCCTGTAGGCGGGAGTAACAATGAGCAGTTCTTC
TRBD1	TRBV10-1	TRBJ1-3	.	CAIIQGVPSGNTIYF	TGCGCCATCATACAGGGGGTCCCCTCTGGAAACACCATATATTTT
.	TRBV27	TRBJ1-4	few	CASSLGAAPNEKLFF	TGTGCCAGCAGTTTGGGGGCCGCTCCGAATGAAAAACTGTTTTTT
.	TRBV28	TRBJ1-2	.	CASSLMSPQYNYGYTF	TGTGCCAGCAGTTTAATGAGTCCACAGTACAACTATGGCTACACCTTC
TRBD2	TRBV7-6	TRBJ2-5	.	CASSPGGRETQYF	TGTGCCAGCAGCCCGGGGGGGAGGGAGACCCAGTACTTC
TRBD1	TRBV6-5	TRBJ1-4	.	CASMRDRGGSFELFF	TGTGCCAGCATGAGGGACAGGGGCGGATCATTCGAACTGTTTTTT
TRBD1	TRBV29-1	TRBJ1-2	once	CSVWDRGDGYTF	TGCAGCGTTTGGGACAGGGGGGATGGCTACACCTTC
.	TRBV7-2	TRBJ2-7	once	CASSLGSGTSYEQYF	TGTGCCAGCAGCTTAGGTTCCGGGACTTCCTACGAGCAGTACTTC
TRBD2	TRBV7-2	TRBJ2-1	.	CASSSYLAGADNEQFF	TGTGCCAGCAGCTCATATCTAGCGGGAGCTGACAATGAGCAGTTCTTC
.	TRBV11-3	TRBJ1-6	.	CASSLITADNSPLHF	TGTGCCAGCAGCTTAATAACAGCCGATAATTCACCCCTCCACTTT
TRBD1	TRBV24-1	TRBJ1-2	.	CATSETGGEGGYTF	TGTGCCACCAGTGAAACAGGGGGCGAGGGTGGCTACACCTTC